This is a list of T cell receptor beta chains from one sample in a study of shared clonotypes between healthy human individuals. Sequenced by immunoSEQ multiplex PCR; TCRdb stores in-frame clones only, minus some. The table lists just over 2,000,000 clones, about 95% of them singletons. The material sequenced was naive CD4+ T cells sorted from blood. The receptors originated from a man between 18 and 35 years old in good health. The CDR3 runs from the conserved cysteine through the conserved F or W. D genes are given only for firm matches. Size tells how often a clone was seen (once, few, many) or the class of an expanded clone, and some rows leave it out.

TRBD1	-	TRBV30	TRBJ2-3	TGTGCCTGGAGCCAGGACAGGGTAGGCACAGATACGCAGTATTTT	CAWSQDRVGTDTQYF
-	-	TRBV7-9	TRBJ2-5	TGTGCCAGCAGCTTAGTGCTCGGGGTTTGGATGCAAGAGACCCAGTACTTC	CASSLVLGVWMQETQYF
TRBD2	once	TRBV5-1	TRBJ2-7	TGCGCCAGCAGGGGAGGGAACTACGAGCAGTACTTC	CASRGGNYEQYF
-	-	TRBV10-3	TRBJ2-5	TGTGCCATCGGGGCGGGAATGCAAGAGACCCAGTACTTC	CAIGAGMQETQYF
-	-	TRBV5-1	TRBJ2-1	TGCGCCAGCAGCTTGGGGGACCTATACAATGAGCAGTTCTTC	CASSLGDLYNEQFF
-	-	TRBV5-1	TRBJ1-4	TGCGCCAGCAGCTTGGATGCTGCAACTAATGAAAAACTGTTTTTT	CASSLDAATNEKLFF
-	-	TRBV6-1	TRBJ1-2	TGTGCCAGCAGTGAAAGGGCAGAATGGTATGGCTACACCTTC	CASSERAEWYGYTF
-	-	TRBV29-1	TRBJ2-1	TGCAGCGCGCGAACAGGGTATCCGTACAATGAGCAGTTCTTC	CSARTGYPYNEQFF
TRBD1	-	TRBV13	TRBJ2-7	TGTGCCAGCAGCTCCGACAGGGGGCTCGGTTACGAGCAGTACTTC	CASSSDRGLGYEQYF
-	-	TRBV10-3	TRBJ1-2	TGTGCCATCAGTGAGTCGACTTACTATGGCTACACCTTC	CAISESTYYGYTF
TRBD1	-	TRBV27	TRBJ1-2	TGTGCCAGCAGTTTTCGATGGGACAGGAACTATGGCTACACCTTC	CASSFRWDRNYGYTF
-	-	TRBV10-3	TRBJ1-1	TGTGCCACCACAACAGGAATCACTGAAGCTTTCTTT	CATTTGITEAFF
TRBD1	-	TRBV7-9	TRBJ1-2	TGTGCCAGCAGCTTAGGACAGGGGGTTCTATATGGCTACACCTTC	CASSLGQGVLYGYTF
-	-	TRBV29-1	TRBJ2-7	TGCAGCGTTGAGAACAGCTACGAGCAGTACTTC	CSVENSYEQYF
-	-	TRBV25-1	TRBJ1-2	TGTGCCAGCAGTGAAGACATAGGAGGCTATGGCTACACCTTC	CASSEDIGGYGYTF
-	-	TRBV2	TRBJ1-6	TGTGCCAGCAGTCAGGGAGGAAGGGTTTCACCCCTCCACTTT	CASSQGGRVSPLHF
-	-	TRBV5-1	TRBJ1-1	TGCGCCAGCAGCTTGGCGGGTCTGGAAGCTTTCTTT	CASSLAGLEAFF
-	many	TRBV6-5	TRBJ2-7	TGTGCCAGCAGTTACCTAAACTCCTACGAGCAGTACTTC	CASSYLNSYEQYF
-	-	TRBV7-2	TRBJ2-2	TGTGCCAGCAGAAGCTCCAGGGCAAACACCGGGGAGCTGTTTTTT	CASRSSRANTGELFF
TRBD1	-	TRBV6-1	TRBJ1-2	TGTGCCAGCCAGTCAGGACAGGGTTTTGGCTACACCTTC	CASQSGQGFGYTF
TRBD1	-	TRBV4-3	TRBJ2-5	TGCGCCAGCAGCCAAGAGACAGGGGCGTGGGAGACCCAGTACTTC	CASSQETGAWETQYF
-	-	TRBV12-5	TRBJ1-1	TGTGCTAGTGGTTTAAGGACTGGAACTGAAGCTTTCTTT	CASGLRTGTEAFF
-	-	TRBV5-6	TRBJ2-1	TGTGCCAGCAGCTTGGATCGGCAGAACAATGAGCAGTTCTTC	CASSLDRQNNEQFF
-	-	TRBV6-1	TRBJ1-1	TGTGCCAGCAGTGAATTCCTGGGGGCCTCTGAAGCTTTCTTT	CASSEFLGASEAFF
-	-	TRBV25-1	TRBJ2-7	TGTGCCAGCAGTGAACGAGGGGGGACAAACGAGCAGTACTTC	CASSERGGTNEQYF
-	-	TRBV9	TRBJ1-2	TGTGCCAGCAGCGTATCCTCAGGGGTATCTGGCTACACCTTC	CASSVSSGVSGYTF
-	-	TRBV30	TRBJ1-4	TGTGCCTGGGGGCGAGGGAGCCAGCATAATGAAAAACTGTTTTTT	CAWGRGSQHNEKLFF
TRBD1	-	TRBV7-2	TRBJ1-4	TGTGCCAGCAGCTTGAACAGGGGTGGAACTAATGAAAAACTGTTTTTT	CASSLNRGGTNEKLFF
TRBD2	-	TRBV7-2	TRBJ2-1	TGTGCCAGCAGCTTAGTCGGGAGGGTACAAAATGAGCAGTTCTTC	CASSLVGRVQNEQFF
-	-	TRBV10-3	TRBJ1-3	TGTGCCATCAGTGCCCCGCCGGGGGCCGCTGGAAACACCATATATTTT	CAISAPPGAAGNTIYF
TRBD2	-	TRBV27	TRBJ2-7	TGTGCCAGCTCATACCGGGGGACTAGCGGGGGTAACTCCTACGAGCAGTACTTC	CASSYRGTSGGNSYEQYF
-	-	TRBV28	TRBJ2-7	TGTGCCAGCAGTTCCGCACAGGAGTCGTCGGGGGAGCAGTACTTC	CASSSAQESSGEQYF
TRBD1	-	TRBV10-2	TRBJ2-7	TGCGCCAGCAGGGGACAGGTTTTTCTCGAGCAGTACTTC	CASRGQVFLEQYF
-	-	TRBV25-1	TRBJ2-1	TGTGCCAGCAGCCACGGGCCGGCCTACAATGAGCAGTTCTTC	CASSHGPAYNEQFF
-	-	TRBV30	TRBJ2-7	TGTGCCTGGAGTTCATTGAATGACCCAAAAAGGAGTGGGCAGTACTTC	CAWSSLNDPKRSGQYF
-	-	TRBV6-5	TRBJ1-2	TGTGCCAGCAGTCCCCGTGGCAACTATGGCTACACCTTC	CASSPRGNYGYTF
-	-	TRBV5-1	TRBJ1-1	TGCGCCAGCAGCTTGGACGTAGACACTGAAGCTTTCTTT	CASSLDVDTEAFF
-	-	TRBV4-1	TRBJ2-2	TGCGCCAGCAGCCGCGGAGAGTACACCGGGGAGCTGTTTTTT	CASSRGEYTGELFF
TRBD1	-	TRBV5-1	TRBJ1-5	TGCGCCAGCAGCTCCGGGACAGAGGGTCAGCCCCAGCATTTT	CASSSGTEGQPQHF
-	-	TRBV4-1	TRBJ1-6	TGCGCCAGCAGTTATACGGACCGACTACCCCTCCACTTT	CASSYTDRLPLHF
TRBD2	-	TRBV4-1	TRBJ2-1	TGCGCCAGCAGCCAAGAGGGTGGGCTAGCGGGAGGGAATGAGCAGTTCTTC	CASSQEGGLAGGNEQFF
-	-	TRBV18	TRBJ2-1	TGTGCCAGCTCACCACCAAAGCGGGACAATGAGCAGTTCTTC	CASSPPKRDNEQFF
-	-	TRBV2	TRBJ2-1	TGTGCCAGCAGTGAAGACAGGGACCCGTACAATGAGCAGTTCTTC	CASSEDRDPYNEQFF
TRBD1	-	TRBV11-2	TRBJ1-3	TGTGCCAGCAGCGCTCTCTCAGGGGGCTCTGGAAACACCATATATTTT	CASSALSGGSGNTIYF
-	-	TRBV7-2	TRBJ2-5	TGTGCCAGCAGCTTAAGCAGGCAAGAGACCCAGTACTTC	CASSLSRQETQYF
-	-	TRBV7-2	TRBJ1-2	TGTGCCAGCAGCACAAGGACGGGGAACTATGGCTACACCTTC	CASSTRTGNYGYTF
-	-	TRBV4-1	TRBJ2-7	TGCGCCAGCAGCCAAGTTAGGAGGCCCTCACACTACGAGCAGTACTTC	CASSQVRRPSHYEQYF
-	-	TRBV2	TRBJ1-3	TGTGCCAGCAGTCCTCAGGGGAGTGGAAACACCATATATTTT	CASSPQGSGNTIYF
TRBD1	-	TRBV30	TRBJ1-4	TGTGCCTGGACAGACAGGGGTTTCGGAGAAAAACTGTTTTTT	CAWTDRGFGEKLFF
-	-	TRBV9	TRBJ1-1	TGTGCCAGCAGCTCCGGGACCCCGAGCGGTGCGGCTTTCTTT	CASSSGTPSGAAFF